Listed below are T cell receptor beta chains from one sample, sequenced in a study of T-cell reconstitution after alpha-beta-depleted transplantation in children. TCRdb processed the PCR reads anew with MiXCR; each CDR3 protein has one entry. This sample yields 600,000 or so distinct CDR3 sequences, of which more than 20% are seen a single time; 11% to 15% belongs to the top ten. Here the sequenced sample was PBMCs, mostly from graft donor cells, taken 360 days after TCRalphabeta/CD19-depleted stem cell transplant. Receptors originate from a boy under two years old who had a stem cell transplant for acute myeloid leukemia, so the T cells may come from the graft donor. CDR3s include the opening cysteine and the closing phenylalanine or tryptophan. D genes are given only for firm matches. Clone sizes are given selectively: once, few, many, or a class where the clone is expanded.

size | D | J | V | DNA | CDR3
few | TRBD1 | TRBJ1-1 | TRBV12-3/TRBV12-4 | TGTGCCAGCAGTCCTCTCAATGTCCGGGACAGGGTTGGAGCTTTCTTT | CASSPLNVRDRVGAFF
. | TRBD1 | TRBJ2-2 | TRBV12-5 | TGTGCTAGTGGTCGGGACAGGAGCAACACCGGGGAGCTGTTTTTT | CASGRDRSNTGELFF
. | . | TRBJ2-7 | TRBV12-3/TRBV12-4 | TGTGCCAGCAGCGTGACTAGCTACGAGCAGTACTTC | CASSVTSYEQYF
many | . | TRBJ2-5 | TRBV12-3/TRBV12-4 | TGTGCCAGCAGTCCCTCCCGGGAGACCCAGTACTTC | CASSPSRETQYF
many | . | TRBJ2-5 | TRBV12-3/TRBV12-4 | TGTGCCAGCAGTTACGGGACGGAAGAGACCCAGTACTTC | CASSYGTEETQYF
. | . | TRBJ1-5 | TRBV5-5 | TGTGCCAGCAGCGACCAGGGAGTTTTTAGCAATCAGCCCCAGCATTTT | CASSDQGVFSNQPQHF
few | TRBD2 | TRBJ2-2 | TRBV4-2 | TGTGCCAGCAGCCAAGATGGCGGGGGACTAGCGGGGGAACGGGAGCTGTTTTTT | CASSQDGGGLAGERELFF
. | . | TRBJ1-1 | TRBV4-3 | TGCGCCAGCAGCCAAGTCTGGGGTGTGGGGGGCGCGAACACTGAAGCTTTCTTT | CASSQVWGVGGANTEAFF
few | TRBD1 | TRBJ1-2 | TRBV7-6 | TGTGCCAGCAGCCACAGGGGAGGGTATGGCTACACCTTC | CASSHRGGYGYTF
many | TRBD1 | TRBJ1-1 | TRBV7-2 | TGTGCCAGCAGCTTATTAGGGGGCGACACTGAAGCTTTCTTT | CASSLLGGDTEAFF
. | . | TRBJ1-4 | TRBV6-5 | TGTGCCAGCAGCTTATGGGAGAATGGGTATCAAAATGAAAAACTGTTTTTT | CASSLWENGYQNEKLFF